The 26 T cell receptor beta chains below come from one sample, sequenced in a study of T cell changes during pregnancy in multiple sclerosis. The data were produced by immunoSEQ multiplex PCR, yet TCRdb's version contains in-frame clones alone and is incomplete. The table lists tens of thousands of clones, approximately 93% of them singletons. The material sequenced was peripheral blood, taken in the second trimester of pregnancy. All receptors derive from a female donor in good health, enrolled as a control in a pregnancy study.

The chain has TRBV7-2 and TRBJ2-1, with a possible D match to TRBD1 (5 bases). This CDR3 comprises 15 residues. Trimming cost V 1 base and J 0 bases, with 7 bases left between them. Germline CDR1 and CDR2: SGHTA and FQGNSA. CDR3 nucleotide sequence: TGTGCCAGCAGCTTAGGGACAATCTCCTACAATGAGCAGTTCTTC. This sequence encodes CASSLGTISYNEQFF. Filled out from reference TRBV7-2 and TRBJ2-1, the complete variable domain reads GAGVSQSPSNKVTEKGKDVELRCDPISGHTALYWYRQSLGQGLEFLIYFQGNSAPDKSGLPSDRFSAERTGGSVSTLTIQRTQQEDSAVYLCASSLGTISYNEQFFGPGTRLTVL.

This clone was picked up one time. The chain carries TRBV5-4 and TRBJ2-1; D not certain. Per germline, CDR1 SGHNT and CDR2 YYREEE (reference sequence). V was trimmed by 1 base and J by 0 bases, leaving 8 bases between them. The CDR3 sequence is 15 residues long. This chain's CDR3 is CASSLKASSYNEQFF. CDR3 bases: TGTGCCAGCAGCTTGAAGGCTAGCTCCTACAATGAGCAGTTCTTC.

This chain connects TRBV21-1 to TRBJ2-7; the DNA was not used to check the table's D call, TRBD2. TRBV21-1 is deemed a pseudogene. This CDR3 has 14 amino acids. CDR3 DNA: TGTGCCAGCAGCAAAAAGGGTAAGCGGTACGAGCAGTACTTC. It yields the protein CASSKKGKRYEQYF.

This chain uses TRBV28 with TRBJ2-7; TRBD2 matches 8 bases. Germline V gene lookup returns CDR1 MDHEN and CDR2 SYDVKM. The CDR3 runs to 14 residues. V shed 3 bases and J 0 bases; nucleotides not matched to a gene: 1. CDR3 amino acids: CASSFSGNSYEQYF. Written as DNA, the CDR3 is TGTGCCAGCAGTTTTAGCGGGAACTCCTACGAGCAGTACTTC.

The chain employs TRBV7-9 and TRBJ1-2, with unresolved D. This CDR3 is built from 13 residues. CDR1 SEHNR and CDR2 FQNEAQ come from the germline V gene (reference sequence). V lost 2 bases, J lost 8 bases, and 12 bases lay in between. In nucleotides, the CDR3 is TGTGCCAGCAGCTTATCAGACCCGGGGGGCTACACCTTC. It translates to CASSLSDPGGYTF.

This chain uses TRBV5-6 with TRBJ1-6, with D maybe TRBD1 (6 bases). CDR3 length equals 13 residues. In germline, CDR1 is SGHDT, CDR2 YYEEEE. Trimming shortened V by 4 bases and J by 10 bases, and 12 bases separated the two germline ends. This CDR3 is CASSPDRYSPLHF. DNA for the CDR3: TGTGCCAGCAGCCCGGACAGATACTCACCCCTCCACTTT.

This sequence joins TRBV19 and TRBJ2-1; a possible D gene is TRBD1 (6 bases). The germline V and J ends were trimmed by 3 bases and 9 bases, with 9 bases remaining between them. The CDR3 has 12 residues. CDR1 is LNHDA, CDR2 SQIVND, per germline (reference sequence). CDR3 DNA sequence: TGTGCCAGTAGTATCAGGGGCTCTGAGCAGTTCTTC. Its protein product is CASSIRGSEQFF.

The chain joins TRBV28 to TRBJ2-4, with 9 bases matching TRBD1. The V gene end was trimmed by 6 bases and the J gene end by 1 base; junction bases not matched to a gene: 7. The CDR3 covers 16 residues. Per germline, CDR1 MDHEN and CDR2 SYDVKM. CDR3: CASRLTGGAAKNIQYF. The CDR3 bases are TGTGCCAGCAGATTAACAGGGGGCGCCGCCAAAAACATTCAGTACTTC.

This chain joins TRBV5-1 and TRBJ1-3; TRBD1 agrees at 8 bases. J lost 8 bases, V lost 1 base, and 8 bases had no gene match. This CDR3 is 15 amino acids long. CDR1 is SGHRS and CDR2 is YFSETQ in the germline V gene. CDR3 DNA sequence: TGCGCCAGCAGCTTGAGGGCAGGGGGCATGGACACCATATATTTT. Translated: CASSLRAGGMDTIYF.

This chain links TRBV18 with TRBJ2-2; the D is unclear. In germline, CDR1 is KGHSH, CDR2 LQKENI. The CDR3 extends over 14 amino acids. The V gene lost 1 base and the J gene lost 3 bases, with 6 bases spanning the gap. In nucleotides, the CDR3 is TGTGCCAGCTCACCACAACGGGACACCGGGGAGCTGTTTTTT. Amino acids: CASSPQRDTGELFF.

The chain carries TRBV2 and TRBJ2-7; weak D call: TRBD1 (6 bases). Germline CDR1 and CDR2: SNHLY and FYNNEI. V lost 5 bases to trimming and J lost 3 bases, with 11 bases between them. The CDR3 runs to 13 residues. This chain's CDR3 is CASSWEGGYEQYF. CDR3 sequence (DNA): TGTGCCAGCAGTTGGGAAGGGGGCTACGAGCAGTACTTC.

This rearrangement joins TRBV6-5 to TRBJ2-1; possible D gene TRBD2, 6 bases. Trimming took off 4 bases at V and 0 bases at J, with 13 bases between the two ends. CDR3 size: 16 residues. Per the germline V gene, CDR1 is MNHEY and CDR2 is SVGAGI. The CDR3 reads CASSLGGGSSYNEQFF. The CDR3 nucleotides read TGTGCCAGCAGTTTGGGAGGAGGGAGCTCCTACAATGAGCAGTTCTTC.

The chain is built from TRBV10-3 and TRBJ1-2; 9 bases fit TRBD1. From germline, CDR1 is ENHRY and CDR2 SYGVKD. V shed 10 bases and J 6 bases; nucleotides not matched to a gene: 15. The CDR3 loop spans 15 amino acids. CDR3 sequence (DNA): TGTGCCACCCTGGGCGCGGGACAGGGAGTCCATGGCTACACCTTC. Translation: CATLGAGQGVHGYTF.

The rearrangement links TRBV9 to TRBJ2-7; TRBD1 aligns across 8 bases. CDR1 and CDR2 from the germline V gene are SGDLS and YYNGEE. V lost 7 bases and J lost 6; bases outside the gene matches: 9. The CDR3 consists of 13 residues. CDR3 nucleotides: TGTGCCAGCGGGACAGGACTGCTCGGCGAGCAGTACTTC. Translation gives CASGTGLLGEQYF.

CDR3 in DNA: TGTGCCAGCAGGCCTTCTAAGAACACTGAAGCTTTCTTT. Translating gives CASRPSKNTEAFF. The chain couples TRBV6-1 to TRBJ1-1; no clear D gene. The CDR3 loop spans 13 amino acids. From germline, CDR1 is MNHNS and CDR2 SASEGT. V dropped 6 bases and J dropped 1 base, with 9 bases sitting between them.

This clone was seen a few times. This sequence joins TRBV28 and TRBJ2-3, with 7 bases fitting TRBD2. Per germline, CDR1 MDHEN and CDR2 SYDVKM. Trimming removed 8 bases from V and 1 base from J; junction bases left unmatched: 6. This CDR3 spans 14 amino acids. CDR3 amino acids: CASSFLAGTDTQYF. The CDR3 region has the DNA TGTGCCAGCTCCTTCCTAGCGGGCACAGATACGCAGTATTTT.

The chain recombines TRBV5-5 with TRBJ1-2; D may be TRBD1 (5 bases). CDR1 and CDR2 from the germline V gene are SGHKS and YYEKEE (reference sequence). Trimming removed 0 bases from V and 2 bases from J, with 11 bases in between. CDR3 size: 15 residues. The CDR3 DNA reads TGTGCCAGCAGCTTGGGACAGCCGGCCAACTATGGCTACACCTTC. Its protein is CASSLGQPANYGYTF.

The chain employs TRBV19 and TRBJ1-1; TRBD1 might be the D (6 bases). The germline CDR1 and CDR2 sequences are LNHDA and SQIVND (reference sequence). The V gene lost 1 base and the J gene lost 8 bases, with 14 bases spanning the gap. CDR3 length equals 14 residues. CDR3 coding DNA: TGTGCCAGTAGTATAGCAACACAGGGAATCGAAGCTTTCTTT. This gives the protein CASSIATQGIEAFF.

Note on this clone: Germline is not matched at one junction end, which may reflect a read error. The chain is built from TRBV27 and TRBJ2-7, with D perhaps TRBD1 (5 bases). The CDR3 loop spans 13 amino acids. Germline V gene lookup returns CDR1 MNHEY and CDR2 SMNVEV (reference sequence). CDR3 protein: CASRPGNSHEQYF. The CDR3 nucleotides are TGTGCCAGCAGGCCAGGGAACTCCCACGAGCAGTACTTC.

The J gene is TRBJ1-1, the V gene TRBV5-1; the D gene is possibly TRBD1 (6 bases). V lost 1 base and J 5 bases, leaving 12 bases between the germline ends. Germline assignment: CDR1 SGHRS and CDR2 YFSETQ. This CDR3 has 14 amino acids. CDR3 coding DNA: TGCGCCAGCAGCTTGAGCGGGGGCCGAACTGAAGCTTTCTTT. This encodes CASSLSGGRTEAFF.

V gene TRBV28 combines with J gene TRBJ2-7, with 8 bases that match TRBD2. The CDR3 has 15 amino acids. Germline CDR1 reads MDHEN; CDR2 reads SYDVKM. V gave up 5 bases and J gave up 3 bases; unmatched junction bases: 9. CDR3 residues: CASSLSSGFGYEQYF. For the CDR3, the DNA is TGTGCCAGCAGTCTTTCTAGCGGGTTTGGCTACGAGCAGTACTTC.

The CDR3 region is CASSSSQGQWFYGYTF. For the CDR3, the DNA is TGTGCCAGCAGTTCCTCCCAGGGACAGTGGTTCTATGGCTACACCTTC. This chain joins TRBV6-5 and TRBJ1-2; TRBD1 matches 7 bases. The ends lost 4 bases at V and 4 bases at J; junction bases unmatched: 12. The CDR3 contains 16 residues. Germline V gene sequence: CDR1 MNHEY, CDR2 SVGAGI.

The V call is TRBV27, the J call TRBJ1-2; 9 bases align to TRBD1. CDR3 length: 14 amino acids. Unmatched junction bases numbered 3, after V lost 3 bases and J lost 4 bases. CDR1 MNHEY and CDR2 SMNVEV come from the germline V gene (reference sequence). CDR3 coding DNA: TGTGCCAGCAGTTTGACAGGGGGGTCCTATGGCTACACCTTC. Its translation is CASSLTGGSYGYTF.

This chain links TRBV28 with TRBJ1-4, with D perhaps matching TRBD1 (5 bases). Trimming pared 6 bases from V and 4 bases from J, leaving 15 bases between. CDR3 length: 15 residues. Germline CDR1 MDHEN, CDR2 SYDVKM. In nucleotides, the CDR3 is TGTGCCAGCAGAACCCAGGGTTTTGGTAATGAAAAACTGTTTTTT. The encoded protein is CASRTQGFGNEKLFF. The whole variable domain, remainder taken from reference TRBV28 and TRBJ1-4, is DVKVTQSSRYLVKRTGEKVFLECVQDMDHENMFWYRQDPGLGLRLIYFSYDVKMKEKGDIPEGYSVSREKKERFSLILESASTNQTSMYLCASRTQGFGNEKLFFGSGTQLSVL.

This chain uses TRBV27 with TRBJ2-5; D not resolved. The CDR3 consists of 15 residues. Germline V gives CDR1 MNHEY, CDR2 SMNVEV (reference sequence). Between the trimmed V and J ends, which lost 7 bases and 3 bases, there was a span of 18 bases. The CDR3 DNA sequence: TGTGCCAGCAAAGAGACGTGGCGGAATGAAGAGACCCAGTACTTC. Encoded protein: CASKETWRNEETQYF.

The V gene is TRBV15, the J gene TRBJ2-2; weak D call: TRBD1 (5 bases). The CDR3 is made up of 15 amino acids. The ends were cut back, 6 bases at V and 1 base at J, with 12 bases in the middle. Germline V gives CDR1 LNHNV, CDR2 YYDKDF (reference sequence). The CDR3 nucleotides read TGTGCCACCAGGTCCAGGGATCTGAACACCGGGGAGCTGTTTTTT. As protein: CATRSRDLNTGELFF.